This T cell receptor (beta chain) emerged from a study of technical replicates of blood from a handful of donors. The germline V gene encodes CDR1 ENHRY and CDR2 SYGVKD. V gave up 8 bases and J gave up 3 bases; unmatched junction bases: 7. There are 14 residues in the CDR3. The data were produced by immunoSEQ multiplex PCR, yet TCRdb's version contains in-frame clones alone and is incomplete. This table holds roughly 70,000 clones, approximately 96% found once. Sequenced: T cells isolated from PBMCs. This rearrangement joins TRBV10-3 to TRBJ1-1; 9 nucleotides line up with TRBD1. This clonotype was obtained from a human donor in good health. The CDR3 protein is CAIAFRDRDTEAFF. The CDR3 nucleotides read TGTGCCATCGCCTTCCGGGACAGGGACACTGAAGCTTTCTTT.